This TCR beta chain is drawn from a study of beta chain features in type 1 diabetes. Study-level information: Examined across all samples were about 110 million sorted cells. Findings of the study overall: Sampled from patients, naive, central memory and Treg TCRB repertoires appeared more similar than those sampled from healthy donors.

Expressed TCRB transcripts got sequenced, as all isolated RNA was reverse transcribed. The assay was immunoSEQ multiplex PCR, and TCRdb's table has in-frame clones only and misses some. This table has 350,000 to 450,000 clones, around 14% appearing once. This clone was detected only a few times. Its specificity is not known. V was pared by 7 bases and J by 7 bases, with 7 bases of the junction left unmatched. The CDR3 runs 13 residues. Germline V gene lookup returns CDR1 SQVTM and CDR2 ANQGSEA. The V and J genes are TRBV29-1 and TRBJ1-6; 7 bases match TRBD1. The sequence was obtained from a man aged 25 to 40 in good health. Sequences were obtained from naive CD4+ T cells from blood. The CDR3 sequence: CSARQGQNSPLHF. The CDR3 coding sequence is TGCAGCGCAAGACAGGGCCAGAATTCACCCCTCCACTTT.